This T cell receptor (beta chain) was documented in a study of T-cell reconstitution after alpha-beta-depleted transplantation in children. TCRbeta library preparation incorporated unique molecular identifiers. TCRdb re-called the PCR reads through MiXCR, storing one row per CDR3 protein. The table includes about 170,000 distinct CDR3 sequences, over 8.5% detected once. Trimming took off 5 bases at V and 5 bases at J, with 6 bases between the two ends. This CDR3 comprises 11 residues. Germline V gene sequence: CDR1 SQVTM, CDR2 ANQGSEA. General study points: After transplant, high TCRbeta diversity at day 60 in some patients arose from surviving recipient T cells and thymic progenitors. When one year had passed after transplant, most T-cell counts and diversity came from newly produced T cells. It was reported that alpha-beta T cells came from several hundred expanded graft clones (about two months after transplant).

This clonotype was found many times. Its antigen is still unknown. The source was PBMCs, collected before TCRalphabeta/CD19-depleted stem cell transplant. The sequence derives from a boy aged 2-9 years with acute myeloid leukemia, due to receive a stem cell transplant. V and J are TRBV29-1 and TRBJ2-2; D gene ambiguous. Here the CDR3 DNA reads TGCAGCGTTAAGGGTACCGGGGAGCTGTTTTTT. Its protein product is CSVKGTGELFF.